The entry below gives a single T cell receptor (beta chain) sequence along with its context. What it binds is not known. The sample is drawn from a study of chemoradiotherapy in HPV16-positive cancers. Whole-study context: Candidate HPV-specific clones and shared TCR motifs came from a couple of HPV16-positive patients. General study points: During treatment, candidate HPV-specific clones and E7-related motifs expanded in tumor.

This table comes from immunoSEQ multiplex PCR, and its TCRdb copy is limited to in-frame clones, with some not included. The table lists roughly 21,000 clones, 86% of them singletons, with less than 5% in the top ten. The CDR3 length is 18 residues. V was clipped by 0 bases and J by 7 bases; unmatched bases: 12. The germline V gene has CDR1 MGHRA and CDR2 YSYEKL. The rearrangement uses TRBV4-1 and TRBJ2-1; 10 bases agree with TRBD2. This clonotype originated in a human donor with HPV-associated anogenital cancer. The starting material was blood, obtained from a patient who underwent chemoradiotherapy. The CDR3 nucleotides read TGCGCCAGCAGCCAAGATCTGGGAGCGGGAGGGCCTACGAATGAGCAGTTCTTC. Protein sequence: CASSQDLGAGGPTNEQFF.